This T cell receptor (beta chain) was observed in a study of monozygotic twins with cystic fibrosis. General study results and limits: In 13 of 16 pairs, V gene usage was closest to the co-twin's. Nucleotide-identical clonotype sharing was significantly higher within monozygotic CF twin pairs than between unrelated CF individuals. Low clonality (median roughly 0.01) suggested a mostly naive repertoire. No link emerged between shared CDR3 counts and age, concordance or severity.

TCRdb's copy holds only in-frame clones and misses some; the assay was immunoSEQ multiplex PCR. The profile covers 7,100 or so clones, with 94% appearing a single time and roughly 0.56% taken by the ten largest. V shed 2 bases, J shed 4 bases, and the junction held 5 bases outside the gene matches. The CDR3 length is 16 residues. CDR1 is SGHRS and CDR2 is YFSETQ in the germline V gene. Turning to this clone: No antigen is known for it.

The TCR was taken from a boy younger than 10 with cystic fibrosis. Sequencing input: blood. This chain links TRBV5-1 with TRBJ2-1; 11 bases align to TRBD2. CDR3 nucleotide sequence: TGCGCCAGCAGCTTCCCGACTAGCGGGGCTTACAATGAGCAGTTCTTC. This translates into CASSFPTSGAYNEQFF.